The T cell receptor beta chain described here comes from a study of prognosis after radiotherapy for stage I lung cancer. Findings and limits, study-wide: Stereotactic body radiation therapy was followed by fewer unique TCR clones, median around 9,500 versus 6,500.

Germline V lookup: CDR1 MNHEY, CDR2 SMNVEV (reference sequence). The CDR3 length is 15 residues. Between the trimmed V and J ends, which lost 6 bases and 4 bases, there was a span of 18 bases. Concerning this clonotype itself: Its antigen is unknown.

CDR3 of TCR beta was amplified from genomic DNA via a two-round multiplex PCR. Each TRBV and TRBJ gene had its own primer in the first PCR round. Each CDR3 protein is one row after TCRdb ran MiXCR on the multiplex PCR reads. The table includes about 12,000 distinct CDR3 sequences, about 51% detected once. The V gene is TRBV27, the J gene TRBJ1-2; unclear D gene. Sequenced material: PBMCs, taken before or after stereotactic body radiation therapy (not recorded which). This TCR came from a donor aged 50 or older with non-small cell lung cancer. The CDR3 sequence: CASSHISGLGYGYTF. DNA of the CDR3: TGTGCCAGCAGCCACATCAGTGGGCTTGGCTATGGCTACACCTTC.